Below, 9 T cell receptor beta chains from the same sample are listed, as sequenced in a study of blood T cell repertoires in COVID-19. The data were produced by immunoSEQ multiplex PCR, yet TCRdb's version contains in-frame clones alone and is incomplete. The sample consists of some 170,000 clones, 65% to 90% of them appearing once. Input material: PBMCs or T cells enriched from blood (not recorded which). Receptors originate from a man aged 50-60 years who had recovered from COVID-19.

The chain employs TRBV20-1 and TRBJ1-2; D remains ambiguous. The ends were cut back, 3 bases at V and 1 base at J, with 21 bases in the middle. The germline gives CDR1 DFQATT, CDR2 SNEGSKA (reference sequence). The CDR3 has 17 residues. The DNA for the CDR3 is TGCAGTGCTAGTGTGGGTCCAGGCGTCCGGAATAACTATGGCTACACCTTC. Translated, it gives CSASVGPGVRNNYGYTF.

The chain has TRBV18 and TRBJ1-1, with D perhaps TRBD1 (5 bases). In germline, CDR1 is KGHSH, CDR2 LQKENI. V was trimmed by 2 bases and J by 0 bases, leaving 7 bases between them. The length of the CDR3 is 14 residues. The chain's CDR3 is CASSPRGLNTEAFF. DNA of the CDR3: TGTGCCAGCTCACCAAGGGGATTGAACACTGAAGCTTTCTTT.

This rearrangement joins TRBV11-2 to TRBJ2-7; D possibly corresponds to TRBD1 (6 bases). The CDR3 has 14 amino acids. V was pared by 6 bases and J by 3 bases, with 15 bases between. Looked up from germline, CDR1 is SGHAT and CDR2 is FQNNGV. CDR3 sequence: CASSRDIRNYEQYF. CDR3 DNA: TGTGCCAGCAGTCGGGACATCCGAAACTACGAGCAGTACTTC.

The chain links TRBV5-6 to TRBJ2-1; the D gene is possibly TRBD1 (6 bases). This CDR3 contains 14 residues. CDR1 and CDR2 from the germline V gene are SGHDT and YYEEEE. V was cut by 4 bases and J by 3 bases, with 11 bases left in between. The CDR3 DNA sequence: TGTGCCAGCAGCCCGGACAGAATCTACAATGAGCAGTTCTTC. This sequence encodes CASSPDRIYNEQFF.

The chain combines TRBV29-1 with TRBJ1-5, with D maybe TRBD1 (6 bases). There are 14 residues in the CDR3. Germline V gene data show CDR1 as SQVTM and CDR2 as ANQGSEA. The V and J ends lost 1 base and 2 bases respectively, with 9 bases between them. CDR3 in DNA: TGCAGCGTTGAAGGCAGGGGAGGCAATCAGCCCCAGCATTTT. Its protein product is CSVEGRGGNQPQHF.

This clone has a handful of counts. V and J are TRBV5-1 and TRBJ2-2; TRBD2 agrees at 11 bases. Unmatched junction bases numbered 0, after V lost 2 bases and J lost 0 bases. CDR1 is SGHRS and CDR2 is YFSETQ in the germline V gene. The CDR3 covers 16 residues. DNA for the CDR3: TGCGCCAGCAGCTTTAGCGGGGGGGCGAACACCGGGGAGCTGTTTTTT. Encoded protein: CASSFSGGANTGELFF.

CDR3 nucleotides: TGTGCCAGCAGCGCGCTAGGGGCCGGGGAGCTGTTTTTT. Amino acid sequence: CASSALGAGELFF. This chain links TRBV9 with TRBJ2-2; a weak D match, TRBD1 (5 bases). The germline V gene encodes CDR1 SGDLS and CDR2 YYNGEE. V lost 3 bases to trimming and J lost 6 bases, with 9 bases between them. The CDR3 length is 13 residues.

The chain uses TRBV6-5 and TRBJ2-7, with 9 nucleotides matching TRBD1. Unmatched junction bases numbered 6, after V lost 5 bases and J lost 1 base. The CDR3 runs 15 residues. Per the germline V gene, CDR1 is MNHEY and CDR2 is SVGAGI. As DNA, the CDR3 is TGTGCCAGCAGTCCGACCGGGACAGGGTCCTACGAGCAGTACTTC. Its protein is CASSPTGTGSYEQYF.

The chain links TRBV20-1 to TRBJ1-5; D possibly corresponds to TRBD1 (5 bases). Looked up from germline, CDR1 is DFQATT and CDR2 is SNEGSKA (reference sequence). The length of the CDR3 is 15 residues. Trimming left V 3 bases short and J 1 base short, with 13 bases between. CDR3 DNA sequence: TGCAGTGCTAGTCGCAGGGCCGTAAGCAATCAGCCCCAGCATTTT. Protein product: CSASRRAVSNQPQHF.